This entry concerns a single T cell receptor (beta chain). Its antigen is undetermined. The data belong to a study of vaccination and CD4 T cells after COVID-19. Study overall: The study drew post-COVID samples a median around 100 days after diagnosis (range 35 to 161).

CDR1 and CDR2 from the germline V gene are MNHEY and SVGAGI. Trimming at V came to 4 bases and at J to 4 bases, leaving 7 bases not matched to a gene. This CDR3 region has 16 residues. Sample time point: late sampling 161 to 241 days after vaccination in three convalescent patients. The treatment is: roughly nine-day PBMC culture with coronavirus spike peptide pools or control peptides (ViraFEST assay). Half the medium was replaced with fresh IL-2 medium on days 3 and 7. Sequenced with the Oncomine TCR Beta short-read assay was DNA taken from cultured CD4+ T cells. MiXCR was run by TCRdb on the PCR reads, yielding one entry per CDR3 protein. The sample holds under 20,000 distinct CDR3 sequences, roughly 56% seen once.

The sequenced sample was CD4+ T cells from blood, cultured in vitro, obtained about 7 months after SARS-CoV-2 vaccination. This sequence was found in a human donor who had recovered from COVID-19. The chain recombines TRBV6-5 with TRBJ2-3, with 11 bases identical to TRBD2. The DNA for the CDR3 is TGTGCCAGCAGTTCCCTAACTAGCGGGAGATCAGATACGCAGTATTTT. This sequence encodes CASSSLTSGRSDTQYF.